A single sample is the source of the 16 T cell receptor beta chains below, sequenced in a study of T cells in localized non-small cell lung cancer. Profiled with immunoSEQ multiplex PCR; TCRdb holds only in-frame clones, not every one. The sample records 90,000 to 100,000 clones, more than 75% being singletons. The material sequenced was PBMCs, taken before any cancer treatment. The receptors were gathered from a woman between 40 and 69 years old with stage II squamous cell lung carcinoma.

The rearrangement joins TRBV30 to TRBJ1-1; D may be TRBD1 (5 bases). With 5 bases removed from V and 1 base from J, the gap between germline ends came to 17 bases. CDR1 is GTSNPN, CDR2 SVGIG, per germline (reference sequence). CDR3 length: 15 amino acids. The CDR3 spells CAWGRRGRKNTEAFF. The CDR3 region has the DNA TGTGCCTGGGGGAGGAGGGGCAGGAAGAACACTGAAGCTTTCTTT.

V gene TRBV28 combines with J gene TRBJ1-6, with D possibly TRBD1 on 5 matching bases. This CDR3 region has 14 residues. Germline V gives CDR1 MDHEN, CDR2 SYDVKM. The ends were cut back, 11 bases at V and 4 bases at J, with 15 bases in the middle. The CDR3 DNA reads TGTGCCTGCAAGCCGGGACCATATAATTCACCCCTCCACTTT. Encoded protein: CACKPGPYNSPLHF.

The chain links TRBV4-2 to TRBJ2-3, with 11 bases lining up with TRBD2. This CDR3 comprises 18 residues. J lost 3 bases, V lost 1 base, and 9 bases had no gene match. Per germline, CDR1 LGHNA and CDR2 YNFKEQ. The CDR3: CASSQATLLAGETDTQYF. The CDR3, as DNA: TGTGCCAGCAGCCAAGCGACCCTACTAGCGGGAGAGACAGATACGCAGTATTTT.

The table lists this clone with a count of one. This sequence joins TRBV11-1 and TRBJ2-3; D call uncertain. This CDR3 has 16 amino acids. CDR1 SGHAT and CDR2 FQDESV come from the germline V gene (reference sequence). V lost 1 base and J 3 bases, leaving 14 bases between the germline ends. The chain's CDR3 is CASSLGTASRTDTQYF. The DNA of the CDR3 is TGTGCCAGCAGCTTAGGCACAGCATCACGGACAGATACGCAGTATTTT. The complete variable domain, with remaining parts taken from reference TRBV11-1 and TRBJ2-3, reads EAEVAQSPRYKITEKSQAVAFWCDPISGHATLYWYRQILGQGPELLVQFQDESVVDDSQLPKDRFSAERLKGVDSTLKIQPAELGDSAMYLCASSLGTASRTDTQYFGPGTRLTVL.

In this sample, this clone turned up a few times. CDR3 bases: TGTGCCAGCAGCTCGGTCCGGGCATTCTATGGCTACACCTTC. Amino acids: CASSSVRAFYGYTF. The chain uses TRBV5-6 and TRBJ1-2; D call uncertain. Germline-derived CDR1 and CDR2 are SGHDT and YYEEEE. Trimming took off 3 bases at V and 4 bases at J, with 13 bases between the two ends. This CDR3 comprises 14 residues.

The chain joins TRBV28 to TRBJ1-3; a possible D gene is TRBD1 (5 bases). The V gene lost 4 bases and the J gene lost 5 bases, with 15 bases spanning the gap. This CDR3 is built from 15 residues. Looked up from germline, CDR1 is MDHEN and CDR2 is SYDVKM. CDR3 coding DNA: TGTGCCAGCAGTTCATCAGGGATCCGTCGAAACACCATATATTTT. Amino acid sequence: CASSSSGIRRNTIYF.

V usage is TRBV28 and J usage is TRBJ1-6; D might be TRBD1 (6 bases). Trimming took off 4 bases at V and 1 base at J, with 17 bases between the two ends. Germline loops: CDR1 MDHEN, CDR2 SYDVKM. The CDR3 has 18 amino acids. The CDR3 nucleotides read TGTGCCAGCAGTTGGGGGCTACAGGGAATGTCCTATAATTCACCCCTCCACTTT. Translating gives CASSWGLQGMSYNSPLHF.

The CDR3: CASKSGAPSTPLGSNYGYTF. The CDR3 DNA reads as TGTGCCAGCAAATCAGGGGCGCCTTCGACCCCGTTAGGCTCTAACTATGGCTACACCTTC. The chain uses TRBV19 and TRBJ1-2; D is perhaps TRBD1 (6 bases). CDR3 size: 20 residues. V dropped 9 bases and J dropped 0 bases, with 32 bases sitting between them. In germline, CDR1 is LNHDA, CDR2 SQIVND (reference sequence).

The rearrangement joins TRBV7-9 to TRBJ1-2; D is unresolved. Per the germline V gene, CDR1 is SEHNR and CDR2 is FQNEAQ (reference sequence). The CDR3 spans 19 residues. Trimming cost V 3 bases and J 3 bases, with 26 bases left between them. CDR3 bases: TGTGCCAGCAGCTTCGTAGGGAAGGCCAGTGATCGGGAGGACTATGGCTACACCTTC. Its translation: CASSFVGKASDREDYGYTF.

This rearrangement joins TRBV10-1 to TRBJ2-1, with D perhaps TRBD1 or TRBD2 (5 bases each). V gave up 4 bases and J gave up 7 bases, with 17 bases separating them. The germline V gene has CDR1 WNHNN and CDR2 SYGVQD (reference sequence). The CDR3 extends over 15 amino acids. The CDR3 DNA reads TGCGCCAGCAGTGGGGGGAAGGGCCAAGGGAATGAGCAGTTCTTC. Translated, it gives CASSGGKGQGNEQFF.

The CDR3 region has the DNA TGTGCCAGTAGTATCTCGGCAGGATGGGGAACAGATACGCAGTATTTT. It is translated as CASSISAGWGTDTQYF. V and J are TRBV19 and TRBJ2-3; D unclear. V lost 3 bases and J lost 3, with 16 bases in between. Germline CDR1 LNHDA, CDR2 SQIVND (reference sequence). CDR3 length: 16 residues.

V is TRBV6-4 and J is TRBJ2-3; 7 bases line up with TRBD1. Germline assignment: CDR1 MRHNA and CDR2 SNTAGT. Trimming took 0 bases from V and 2 from J; bases not matched to a gene: 2. This CDR3 has 15 amino acids. CDR3 amino acids: CASSDSGQNTDTQYF. DNA of the CDR3: TGTGCCAGCAGTGACTCGGGACAGAACACAGATACGCAGTATTTT.

The gene calls are TRBV2 and TRBJ2-7; the D call may be TRBD1 or TRBD2 (5 bases each). The V gene's germline CDR1 is SNHLY and CDR2 FYNNEI. The V end lost 8 bases, the J end lost 6 bases, and 14 bases lay between the germline ends. The CDR3 length is 12 residues. CDR3 region: CASHRQRGEQYF. The CDR3 DNA follows: TGTGCCAGCCACCGGCAGAGGGGCGAGCAGTACTTC.

The V and J genes are TRBV11-2 and TRBJ1-2; D not certain. The germline V gene has CDR1 SGHAT and CDR2 FQNNGV. V gave up 1 base and J gave up 0 bases, with 3 bases separating them. The CDR3 length is 13 residues. Here the CDR3 DNA reads TGTGCCAGCAGCTTAGGGGCTAACTATGGCTACACCTTC. Translating gives CASSLGANYGYTF.

As regards this clone: One end of the junction varies from germline; a read error may be responsible. The rearrangement joins TRBV7-9 to TRBJ2-5; D possibly uses TRBD1 or TRBD2 (5 bases each). CDR3 length equals 12 residues. In germline, CDR1 is SEHNR, CDR2 FQNEAQ (reference sequence). The chain's CDR3 is CASSLELGPWDF. Written as DNA, the CDR3 is TGTGCCAGCAGCTTAGAGCTGGGACCGTGGGACTTC.

The V and J genes are TRBV6-5 and TRBJ1-1, with 7 bases that match TRBD1. The germline V gene encodes CDR1 MNHEY and CDR2 SVGAGI. The CDR3 runs 14 residues. V dropped 5 bases and J dropped 0; count of bases not matched to a gene: 3. The CDR3: CASSLGQLNTEAFF. The DNA for the CDR3 is TGTGCCAGCAGTCTGGGACAGTTGAACACTGAAGCTTTCTTT.